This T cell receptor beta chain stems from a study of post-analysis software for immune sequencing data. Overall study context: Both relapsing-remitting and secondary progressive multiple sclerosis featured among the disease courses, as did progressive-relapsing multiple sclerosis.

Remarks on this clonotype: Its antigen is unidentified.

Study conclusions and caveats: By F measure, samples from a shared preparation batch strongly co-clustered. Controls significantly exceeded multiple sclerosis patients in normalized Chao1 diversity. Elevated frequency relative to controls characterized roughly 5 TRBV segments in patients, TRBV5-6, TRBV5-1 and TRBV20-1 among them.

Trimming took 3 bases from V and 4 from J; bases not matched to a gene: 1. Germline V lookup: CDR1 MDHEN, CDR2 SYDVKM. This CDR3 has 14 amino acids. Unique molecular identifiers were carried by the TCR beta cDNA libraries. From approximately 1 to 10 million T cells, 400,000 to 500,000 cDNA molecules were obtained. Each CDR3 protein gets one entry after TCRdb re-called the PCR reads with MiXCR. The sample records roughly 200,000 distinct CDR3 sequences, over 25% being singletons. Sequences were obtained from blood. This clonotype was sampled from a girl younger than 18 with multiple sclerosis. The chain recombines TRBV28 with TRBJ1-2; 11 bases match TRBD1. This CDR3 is CASSFGTGGYGYTF. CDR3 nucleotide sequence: TGTGCCAGCAGTTTCGGGACAGGGGGCTATGGCTACACCTTC.